This record covers a single T cell receptor (beta chain). This clonotype showed up many times. No antigen is known for it. No per-base quality is available; no much larger clone lies one base away. The CDR3 numbers 15 residues from cysteine through phenylalanine. The sequence is cut down to CDR3 DNA, 45 bases in frame from base 1. The germline V gene (reference sequence) yields LGHDT for CDR1 and YNNKEL for CDR2. V and J lose 2 bases and 0 bases, and a span of 8 bases separates them. Libraries were made using RACE. The sequencing machine was a NextSeq 500. During library preparation, unique molecular identifiers were attached to individual cDNA molecules so that TCRs could be counted in a quantitative, reproducible way. For every blood RNA sample, sequencing covered both the TCR alpha and TCR beta chains. The authors processed their data as follows. Samples had a median of roughly 99,000 TCRs, with a range from about 20,000 to 690,600. The Decombinator software suite was used to annotate V, J and CDR3 in the TCR reads. For the PS versus PT1 abundance plots, all samples were subsampled to the same number of TCRs (28,000). TCRs were defined as expanded if absent before sensitization and observed at least eight times at the 2-week time point. The public reads were quality trimmed at Q25 with fastp and then assembled into clones with MiXCR by TCRdb, keeping productive beta chains. One record per CDR3 amino acid sequence lists the most common genes and DNA. Here the V and J calls rest on TCRdb's processing, not on the authors' analysis. The sample yields a few hundred thousand distinct CDR3 sequences; more than 4.5% were counted once. Together, the top ten hold roughly 2.4% of the sample.

This sample was included in a study of human T cells and chemical hapten exposure (dated by TCRdb to 2020 to 2023). The study in broad terms: For sensitization, 2% DPC in acetone was applied to a roughly 2 cm by roughly 2 cm area of upper inner arm skin. Weekly therapeutic DPC doses were additionally applied to the scalp of patients throughout the roughly 25-week study period. Patch testing was done on the upper back using Finn chambers containing 0.01% DPC, and results were scored after 6 days according to International Contact Dermatitis Research Group standards. Alopecia areata with under or over 50% scalp involvement, alopecia totalis and alopecia universalis were represented in the patient cohort, which was mostly female. Libraries were combined into a pool for sequencing, and differences in TCR yield between samples came mainly from small differences in library volumes within the pool. Peripheral blood TCR repertoire changes were tracked in vivo in alopecia patients during primary and secondary sensitization to the hapten diphenylcyclopropenone (DPC). Blood was sampled from patients pre-sensitization (week 0) and at 2, 6 and about 24 weeks after DPC sensitization. For TCR sequencing, blood came from 25 to 35 alopecia patients at anywhere from one to four time points (pre-sensitization, 2, 6 and 24 weeks).

What the study reported, not specific to this receptor: Repeated subsampling changed both the strength of the expansion versus patch-test correlation and the threshold at which the correlation became significant. Compared with pre-sensitization or healthy control sets, expanded TCRs formed significantly more large CDR3 similarity clusters, which is consistent with antigen-driven responses. Patch test score was positively correlated with the number of PT1 expanded TCRs, with significance at thresholds 8, 16 and 32 but not at 4. The number of TCRs above 1 in 1000 frequency did not change with DPC sensitization; there was no evidence of global repertoire structure alterations. All patients had alopecia, a presumed autoimmune disease, so their immune response might differ from that of healthy individuals.

Explained via the paper, the time point label denotes: patch test 1, 2 weeks after DPC sensitization. Interpreted using the paper, the treatment or condition label stands for: therapeutic diphenylcyclopropenone sensitization with weekly scalp DPC. At each patch-test visit, blood was drawn before the patch test was applied. Patients were eligible if aged 18 to 70, diagnosed with alopecia and judged suitable for DPC therapy, and pregnant patients were excluded. Total RNA was isolated from unfractionated whole blood collected in Tempus Blood RNA tubes. The origin of this receptor is a woman in her forties or fifties with alopecia areata. Some clones in this sample may be carry-over from other donors' samples. The V and J segments used are TRBV3-1 and TRBJ1-3, with the D gene uncertain. The specimen was whole blood, collected in connection with sensitization to the hapten diphenylcyclopropenone (DPC). The CDR3 loop reads CASSQLQSSGNTIYF. The nucleotide sequence is TGTGCCAGCAGCCAACTACAGAGCTCTGGAAACACCATATATTTT.